The clone carrying this T cell receptor (beta chain) was seen at least ten times. The antigen is unknown. The entry originates in a study of CD8 T cells in ankylosing spondylitis. General study results and limits: The study identified a TCR beta motif of roughly eight highly homologous variants that appeared characteristic of ankylosing spondylitis blood. Some of the motif variants had earlier been found in reactive arthritis patients' fluid and blood.

TCR beta libraries were made by quantitative 5'-RACE with molecular barcodes. TCRdb re-called the 5' RACE reads through MiXCR, storing one row per CDR3 protein. The repertoire holds 220,000 or so distinct CDR3 sequences, with about 18% as singletons. This CDR3 region has 15 residues. CDR1 and CDR2 (germline): SEHNR, FQNEAQ (reference sequence). Trimming cost V 5 bases and J 0 bases; bases outside gene matches: 4. The chain has TRBV7-9 and TRBJ2-1; 7 bases agree with TRBD2. Sequenced: blood, either unsorted or a sorted T cell fraction (not recorded which). This clonotype was obtained from a male donor with ankylosing spondylitis. The DNA of the CDR3 is TGTGCCAGCAGCCTCCGGGACTACTCCTACAATGAGCAGTTCTTC. As protein: CASSLRDYSYNEQFF.